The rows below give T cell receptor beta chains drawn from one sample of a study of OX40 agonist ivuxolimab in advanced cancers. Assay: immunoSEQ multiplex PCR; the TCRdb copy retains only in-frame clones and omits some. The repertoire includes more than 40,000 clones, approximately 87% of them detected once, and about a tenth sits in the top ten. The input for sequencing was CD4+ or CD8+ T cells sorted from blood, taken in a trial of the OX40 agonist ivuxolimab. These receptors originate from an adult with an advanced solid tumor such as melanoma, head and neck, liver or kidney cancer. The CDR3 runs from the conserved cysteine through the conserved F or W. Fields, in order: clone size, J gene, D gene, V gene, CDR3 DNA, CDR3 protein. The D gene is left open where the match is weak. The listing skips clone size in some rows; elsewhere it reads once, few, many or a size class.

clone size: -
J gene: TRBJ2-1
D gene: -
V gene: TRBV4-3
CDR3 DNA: TGCGCCAGCAGCCTCGGAGCCGCGACCTACAATGAGCAGTTCTTC
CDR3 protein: CASSLGAATYNEQFF

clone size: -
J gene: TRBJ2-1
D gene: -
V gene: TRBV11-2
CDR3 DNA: TGTGCCAGCAGCTTCCTGTATGAGCAGTTCTTC
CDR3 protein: CASSFLYEQFF

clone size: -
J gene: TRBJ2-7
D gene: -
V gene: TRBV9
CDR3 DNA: TGTGCCAGCAGCGCGGAATCCGGGACATATGTTTACGAGCAGTACTTC
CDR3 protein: CASSAESGTYVYEQYF

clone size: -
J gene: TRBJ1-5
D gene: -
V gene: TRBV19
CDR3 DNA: TGTGCCAGTAGTTCAGGAGACTCCTCCAATCAGCCCCAGCATTTT
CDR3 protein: CASSSGDSSNQPQHF

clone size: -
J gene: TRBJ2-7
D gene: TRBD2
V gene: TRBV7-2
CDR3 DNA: TGTGCCAGCAGCCTACACTGGACTAGCGATACCCCATACGAGGAGCAGTACTTC
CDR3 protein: CASSLHWTSDTPYEEQYF

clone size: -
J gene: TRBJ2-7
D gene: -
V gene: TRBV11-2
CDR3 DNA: TGTGCCAGCAGCCGGCGGGACCGGAGGTTGGAGCAGTACTTC
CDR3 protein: CASSRRDRRLEQYF

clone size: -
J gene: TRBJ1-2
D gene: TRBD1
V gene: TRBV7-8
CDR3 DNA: TGTGCCAGCAGTTTTATGGACAGGGATGGCTACACCTTC
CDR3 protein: CASSFMDRDGYTF

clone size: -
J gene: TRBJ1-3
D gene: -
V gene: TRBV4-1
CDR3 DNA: TGCGCCAGCAGCCAAGTTCAGTCTCCGTACGGAAACACCATATATTTT
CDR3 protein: CASSQVQSPYGNTIYF

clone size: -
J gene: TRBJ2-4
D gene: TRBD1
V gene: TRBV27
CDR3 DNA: TGTGCCAGCAGTTTAAACAGGGGTAAAGCCAAAAACATTCAGTACTTC
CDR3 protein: CASSLNRGKAKNIQYF

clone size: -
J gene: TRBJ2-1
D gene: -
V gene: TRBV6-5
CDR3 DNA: TGTGCCAGCAGTTACTCGTCGGAGGAGCAGTTCTTC
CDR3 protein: CASSYSSEEQFF

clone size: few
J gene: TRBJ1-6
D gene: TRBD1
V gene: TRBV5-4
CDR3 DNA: TGTGCCAGCAGCCTTGAGGGCAGGGGGAGAAAGTCCCTCCACTTT
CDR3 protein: CASSLEGRGRKSLHF

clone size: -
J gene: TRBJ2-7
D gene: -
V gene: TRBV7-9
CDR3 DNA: TGTGCCAGCAGCTTAGTCGTCAGCGGCTACGAGCAGTACTTC
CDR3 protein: CASSLVVSGYEQYF

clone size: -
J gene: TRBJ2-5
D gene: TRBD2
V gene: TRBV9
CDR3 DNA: TGTGCCAGCAGCGGGCCGGGACTAGCGGGTCAAGAGACCCAGTACTTC
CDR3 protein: CASSGPGLAGQETQYF

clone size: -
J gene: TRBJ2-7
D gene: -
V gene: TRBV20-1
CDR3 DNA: TGCAGTGCTAGAGCGGGGTTTGAGCAGTACTTC
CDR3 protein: CSARAGFEQYF

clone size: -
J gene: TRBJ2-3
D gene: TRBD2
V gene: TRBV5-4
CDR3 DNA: TGTGCCAGCAGCTTTTTCGGCGGGAGTGCAGATACGCAGTATTTT
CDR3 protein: CASSFFGGSADTQYF

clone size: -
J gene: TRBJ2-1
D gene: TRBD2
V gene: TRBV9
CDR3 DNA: TGTGCCAGCAGCGTATCTAGCGGGGACAAAAGGGGGCAGTTCTTC
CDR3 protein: CASSVSSGDKRGQFF

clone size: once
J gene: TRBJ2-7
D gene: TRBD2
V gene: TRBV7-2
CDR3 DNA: TGTGCCAGCGCCACTTATCCGGGGGGGCCCCTCTCCTACGAGCAGTACTTC
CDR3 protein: CASATYPGGPLSYEQYF

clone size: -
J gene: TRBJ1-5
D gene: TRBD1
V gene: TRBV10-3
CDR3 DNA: TGTGCCATCAGTGAGATAAGGACAGGGGCTAATCAGCCCCAGCATTTT
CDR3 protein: CAISEIRTGANQPQHF

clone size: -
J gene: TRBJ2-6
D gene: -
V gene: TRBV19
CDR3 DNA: TGTGCCAGTAGTATGACTCCATCTGGGGCCAACGTCCTGACTTTC
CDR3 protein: CASSMTPSGANVLTF

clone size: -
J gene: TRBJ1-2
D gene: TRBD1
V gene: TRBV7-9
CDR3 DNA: TGTGCCAGCAGCTCGCCTGGACAGGGGGACTATGGCTACACCTTC
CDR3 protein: CASSSPGQGDYGYTF

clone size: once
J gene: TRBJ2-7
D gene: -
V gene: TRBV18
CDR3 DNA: TGTGCCAGCTCACCAGCGGACTCCTACGAGCAGTACTTC
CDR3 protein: CASSPADSYEQYF

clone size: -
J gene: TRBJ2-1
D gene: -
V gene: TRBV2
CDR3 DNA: TGTGCCAGCAGTGAAGGGGACAACTACAATGAGCAGTTCTTC
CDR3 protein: CASSEGDNYNEQFF

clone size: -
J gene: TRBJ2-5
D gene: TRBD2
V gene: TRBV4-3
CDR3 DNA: TGCGCCAGCAGCCACTTTTTCCGGGAGGAGGGCTCTCAGTACTTC
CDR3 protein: CASSHFFREEGSQYF

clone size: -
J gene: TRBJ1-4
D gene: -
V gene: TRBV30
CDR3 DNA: TGTGCCTGGAGTCCCCTCGAGACTTCGGCTAATGAAAAACTGTTTTTT
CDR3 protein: CAWSPLETSANEKLFF

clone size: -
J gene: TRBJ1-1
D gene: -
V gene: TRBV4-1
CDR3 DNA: TGCGCCAGCAGCCAAGAAATCCCTCGGTCAGTGAACACTGAAGCTTTCTTT
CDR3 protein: CASSQEIPRSVNTEAFF

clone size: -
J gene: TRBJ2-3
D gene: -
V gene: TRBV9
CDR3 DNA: TGTGCCAGCAGTGGGGACGGGGTGAACACAGATACGCAGTATTTT
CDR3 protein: CASSGDGVNTDTQYF

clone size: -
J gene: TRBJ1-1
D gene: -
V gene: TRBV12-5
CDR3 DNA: TGTGCTAGTTCCTACGGGATCCCCGGCACTGAAGCTTTCTTT
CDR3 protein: CASSYGIPGTEAFF

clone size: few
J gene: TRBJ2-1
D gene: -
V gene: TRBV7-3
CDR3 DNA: TGTGCCAGCAGCCCCCACGTGGCGGGACCGACCCCCCATGAGCAGTTCTTC
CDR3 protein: CASSPHVAGPTPHEQFF

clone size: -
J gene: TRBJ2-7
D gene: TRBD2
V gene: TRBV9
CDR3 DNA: TGTGCCAGCAGCGTAGGGCTAGCGGGGGGTTCGGACGAGCAGTACTTC
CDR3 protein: CASSVGLAGGSDEQYF

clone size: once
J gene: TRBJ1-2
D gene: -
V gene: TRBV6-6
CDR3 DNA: TGTGCCAGCAGTTCGGCAGCTCTCTATGGCTACACCTTC
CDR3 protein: CASSSAALYGYTF

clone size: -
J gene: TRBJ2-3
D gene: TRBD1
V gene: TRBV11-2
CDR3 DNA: TGTGCCAGCAGCTTCCGGGACAGAAAATCAGATACGCAGTATTTT
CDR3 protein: CASSFRDRKSDTQYF

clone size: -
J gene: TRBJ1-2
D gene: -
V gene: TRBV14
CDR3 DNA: TGTGCCAGCAGCCAAGTCTCGGGCGACAGGTACTATGGCTACACCTTC
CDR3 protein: CASSQVSGDRYYGYTF

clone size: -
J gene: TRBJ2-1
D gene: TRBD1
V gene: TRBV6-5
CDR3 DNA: TGTGCCAGCAGTTACGCCGCAGGGGGTTACAATGAGCAGTTCTTC
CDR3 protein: CASSYAAGGYNEQFF

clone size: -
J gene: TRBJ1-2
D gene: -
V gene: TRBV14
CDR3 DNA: TGTGCCAGCAGCCAGTTGAGTAACAGCTATGGCTACACCTTC
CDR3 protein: CASSQLSNSYGYTF

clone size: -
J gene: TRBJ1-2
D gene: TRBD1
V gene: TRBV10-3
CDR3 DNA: TGTGCCATCAATCGGGACAGGTGGGAAGATGGCTACACCTTC
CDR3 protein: CAINRDRWEDGYTF

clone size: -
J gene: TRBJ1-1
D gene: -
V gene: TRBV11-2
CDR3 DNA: TGTGCCAGCAGCTCGACGGCTGAAGCTTTCTTT
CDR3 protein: CASSSTAEAFF

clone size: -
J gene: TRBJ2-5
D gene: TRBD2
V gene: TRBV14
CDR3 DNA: TGTGCCAGCAGCCTAAGGACTAGCCCGCAAGAGACCCAGTACTTC
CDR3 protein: CASSLRTSPQETQYF

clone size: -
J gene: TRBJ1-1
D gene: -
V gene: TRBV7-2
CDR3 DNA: TGTGCCAGCAGCTTAATGTTGGCCAGTACGAACACTGAAGCTTTCTTT
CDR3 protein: CASSLMLASTNTEAFF

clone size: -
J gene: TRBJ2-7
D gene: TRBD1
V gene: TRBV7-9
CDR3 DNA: TGTGCCAGCAGCTTTCGGGACAGGGACTACGAGCAGTACTTC
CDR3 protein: CASSFRDRDYEQYF

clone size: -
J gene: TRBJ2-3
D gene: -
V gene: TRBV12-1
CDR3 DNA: TGTGCCAGCAGCCCAAGACTAGGAACAGATACGCAGTATTTT
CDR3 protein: CASSPRLGTDTQYF

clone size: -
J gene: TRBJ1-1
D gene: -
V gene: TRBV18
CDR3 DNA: TGTGCCAGCTCACCGGGGACGAACACTGAAGCTTTCTTT
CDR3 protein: CASSPGTNTEAFF

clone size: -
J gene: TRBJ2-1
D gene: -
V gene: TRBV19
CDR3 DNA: TGTGCCAGTCAACAGGAGCTCGACTACAATGAGCAGTTCTTC
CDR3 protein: CASQQELDYNEQFF

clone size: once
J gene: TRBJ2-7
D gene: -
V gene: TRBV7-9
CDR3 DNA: TGTGCCAGCAGCTTAAGGGTGTCCTACGAGCAGTACTTC
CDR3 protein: CASSLRVSYEQYF

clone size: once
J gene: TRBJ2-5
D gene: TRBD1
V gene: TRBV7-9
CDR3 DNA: TGTGCCAGCAGCGGGACAGGGGGCCAAGAGACCCAGTACTTC
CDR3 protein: CASSGTGGQETQYF

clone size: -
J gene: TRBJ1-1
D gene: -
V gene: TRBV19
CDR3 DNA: TGTGCCAGTAGTATAGTAGGGGAGGCTGAAGCTTTCTTT
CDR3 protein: CASSIVGEAEAFF

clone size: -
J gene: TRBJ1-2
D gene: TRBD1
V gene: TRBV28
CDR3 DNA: TGTGCCAGCAGTTCCTACCGGCAGGGGGTTCACTATGGCTACACCTTC
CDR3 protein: CASSSYRQGVHYGYTF

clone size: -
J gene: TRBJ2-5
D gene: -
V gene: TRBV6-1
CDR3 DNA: TGTGCCAGCAGTGATATACTATCGGGCCAAGAGACCCAGTACTTC
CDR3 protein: CASSDILSGQETQYF

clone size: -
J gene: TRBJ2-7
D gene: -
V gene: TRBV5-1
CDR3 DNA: TGCGCCAGCAGCCCAAGGAGATGGGGGTCATACGAGCAGTACTTC
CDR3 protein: CASSPRRWGSYEQYF

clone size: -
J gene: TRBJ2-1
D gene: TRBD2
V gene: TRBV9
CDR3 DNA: TGTGCCAGCAGCCCGCGACTAGCGGGAGGGAATGAGCAGTTCTTC
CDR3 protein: CASSPRLAGGNEQFF

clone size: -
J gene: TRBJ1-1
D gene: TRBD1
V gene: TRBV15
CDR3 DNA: TGTGCCACCAGCGATCCAGGGGGCGCAATGAACACTGAAGCTTTCTTT
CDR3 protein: CATSDPGGAMNTEAFF

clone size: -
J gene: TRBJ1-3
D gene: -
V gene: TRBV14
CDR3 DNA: TGTGCCAGCAGCCAAGATCGTCACCTCTCTGGAAACACCATATATTTT
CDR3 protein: CASSQDRHLSGNTIYF

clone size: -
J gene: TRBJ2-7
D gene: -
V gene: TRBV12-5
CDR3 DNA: TGTGCTAGTGGTTTGGTACGGATGGGGGAGGAAGACGAGCAGTACTTC
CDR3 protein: CASGLVRMGEEDEQYF

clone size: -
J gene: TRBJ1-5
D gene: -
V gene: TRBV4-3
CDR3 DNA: TGCGCCAGCAGCCAAGATGTCATAACAAATCAGCCCCAGCATTTT
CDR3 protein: CASSQDVITNQPQHF

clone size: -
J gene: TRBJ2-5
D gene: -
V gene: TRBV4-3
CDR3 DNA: TGCGCCAGCAGCCAAGAGGGTTGGGAGACCCAGTACTTC
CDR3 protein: CASSQEGWETQYF

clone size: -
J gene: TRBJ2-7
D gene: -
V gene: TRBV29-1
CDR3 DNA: TGCAGCGTTGAATTACGGGACTACGAGCAGTACTTC
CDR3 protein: CSVELRDYEQYF

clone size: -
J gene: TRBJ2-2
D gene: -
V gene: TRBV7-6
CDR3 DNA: TGTGCCAGCAGCTTAGACCGGGCGGGTACGGACACCGGGGAGCTGTTTTTT
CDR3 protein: CASSLDRAGTDTGELFF

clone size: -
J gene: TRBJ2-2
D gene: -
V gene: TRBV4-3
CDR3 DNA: TGCGCCAGCAGCCAAGCAGTCGACGCGAACACCGGGGAGCTGTTTTTT
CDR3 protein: CASSQAVDANTGELFF

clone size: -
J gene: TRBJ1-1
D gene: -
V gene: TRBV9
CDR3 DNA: TGTGCCAGCAGCGTCGGGGGCGCCGCAGGCACTGAAGCTTTCTTT
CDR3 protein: CASSVGGAAGTEAFF

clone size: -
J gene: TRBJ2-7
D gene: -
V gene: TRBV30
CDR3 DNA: TGTGCCTGGGCAGGACAGGGGCCCGGGGGGGGATACTCCTACGAGCAGTACTTC
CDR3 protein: CAWAGQGPGGGYSYEQYF

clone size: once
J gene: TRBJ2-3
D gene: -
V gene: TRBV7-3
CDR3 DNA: TGTGCCAGCAGCTTAGACTACTCAGATACGCAGTATTTT
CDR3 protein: CASSLDYSDTQYF